This T cell receptor (beta chain) came from a study of blood T cell repertoires in COVID-19. This clone was counted a few times. Germline-derived CDR1 and CDR2 are SGHVS and FNYEAQ. CDR3 length: 13 amino acids. Trimming stripped 2 bases from V and 9 bases from J, with 13 bases between. The protocol was immunoSEQ multiplex PCR, while the TCRdb copy is restricted to in-frame clones and leaves out a portion. The sample has more than 140,000 clones, approximately 82% seen once. The rearrangement joins TRBV7-6 to TRBJ2-5, with a tentative D call TRBD1 (6 bases). This TCR derives from a human donor in a cohort sampled during active COVID-19. Sequenced input: peripheral blood. CDR3 in amino acids: CASSLPSGAAQYF. The CDR3 DNA sequence: TGTGCCAGCAGCTTACCTTCAGGGGCGGCCCAGTACTTC.